This record concerns one T cell receptor (beta chain) sequence. Per the original methods: Estimated nucleated cell counts came from reference gene primer amplification. Here immunoSEQ multiplex PCR was the method, and the copy in TCRdb shows in-frame clones only, minus some. V and J calls plus clone size are reproduced from that table; the DNA served to infer D and trimming. The table lists roughly 350,000 clones, about 85% of them singletons. The record originates from a study of blood T cell repertoires in COVID-19. Turning to the study itself: The cDNA or gDNA used as material had been derived from T cells, B-cell-depleted T cells, or PBMCs.

The CDR3 is made up of 15 amino acids. CDR1 and CDR2 from the germline V gene are KGHSH and LQKENI. V lost 9 bases and J lost 4, with 16 bases in between. The chain employs TRBV18 and TRBJ1-6; D might be TRBD1 (5 bases). The sequenced sample consisted of peripheral blood. The sequence derives from a woman younger than 35 with acute or convalescent COVID-19. The CDR3 is CARAQTVPYNSPLHF. CDR3 bases: TGTGCCAGGGCTCAGACAGTTCCTTATAATTCACCCCTCCACTTT.